This T cell receptor (beta chain) is from a study of blood T cell repertoires in COVID-19. In the authors' methods: The authors estimated nucleated cell counts from reference gene primer amplification. Only in-frame clones appear in the TCRdb table, and some are missing; sequencing was by immunoSEQ multiplex PCR. Clonal size and the V and J genes are those of that table, whereas D and trimming came from the DNA. Among 140,000 to 150,000 clones listed, 80% to 90% were seen once. The germline V gene has CDR1 LNHNV and CDR2 YYDKDF (reference sequence). The CDR3 totals 14 residues. V was pared by 3 bases and J by 4 bases, with 3 bases of the junction left unmatched.

The sequence came from a man aged 55 to 70 with active or convalescent COVID-19. V and J are TRBV15 and TRBJ2-3; the match to TRBD1 covers 8 bases. The source material was peripheral blood. CDR3 DNA: TGTGCCACCAGCAGGGACAGGGACGCAGATACGCAGTATTTT. Its translation is CATSRDRDADTQYF.